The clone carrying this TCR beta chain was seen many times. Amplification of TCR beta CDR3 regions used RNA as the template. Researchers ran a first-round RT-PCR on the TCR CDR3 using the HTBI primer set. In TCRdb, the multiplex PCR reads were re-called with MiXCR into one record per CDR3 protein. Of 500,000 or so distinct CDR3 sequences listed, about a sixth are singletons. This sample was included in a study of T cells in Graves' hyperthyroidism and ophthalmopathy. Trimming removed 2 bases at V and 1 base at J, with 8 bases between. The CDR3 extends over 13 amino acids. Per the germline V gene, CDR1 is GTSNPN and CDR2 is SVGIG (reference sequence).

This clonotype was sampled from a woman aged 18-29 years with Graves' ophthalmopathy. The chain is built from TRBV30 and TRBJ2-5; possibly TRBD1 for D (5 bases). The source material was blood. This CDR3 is CAWSPGFQETQYF. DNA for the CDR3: TGTGCCTGGAGTCCAGGGTTCCAAGAGACCCAGTACTTC.